This section outlines one T cell receptor (beta chain) sequence together with its context. Germline V gene data show CDR1 as SGHNT and CDR2 as YYREEE (reference sequence). The CDR3 loop spans 15 amino acids. The V gene end was trimmed by 4 bases and the J gene end by 2 bases; junction bases not matched to a gene: 6. The data were taken from a study of cytomegalovirus exposure and HLA in healthy donors. The PCR was carried out with 60 Vbeta primers and 13 Jbeta primers. Clones were sequenced by immunoSEQ multiplex PCR, and TCRdb holds only the in-frame ones, with some missing. The sample has approximately 160,000 clones, about 80% seen once; the top ten hold about 1.5%.

The sample was PBMCs. This TCR came from a woman in her 30s in good health and CMV-seropositive. The genes are TRBV5-4 and TRBJ2-3; 8 bases align to TRBD2. The DNA of the CDR3 is TGTGCCAGCAGCACCGATAGCGGGGACACAGATACGCAGTATTTT. Protein product: CASSTDSGDTDTQYF. The complete variable domain, with remaining parts taken from reference TRBV5-4 and TRBJ2-3, reads ETGVTQSPTHLIKTRGQQVTLRCSSQSGHNTVSWYQQALGQGPQFIFQYYREEENGRGNFPPRFSGLQFPNYSSELNVNALELDDSALYLCASSTDSGDTDTQYFGPGTRLTVL.